The 9 T cell receptor beta chains presented below share a single source sample, sequenced in a study of blood T cell repertoires in COVID-19. Profiled with immunoSEQ multiplex PCR; TCRdb holds only in-frame clones, not every one. Among about 150,000 clones listed, just under 85% were seen once. The specimen was peripheral blood. The receptors stem from a woman aged 80 or over with COVID-19, enrolled during active disease.

The V gene is TRBV5-1, the J gene TRBJ2-7; 8 bases align to TRBD1. After removal of 2 bases from V and 3 bases from J, the junction contained 1 base not matched to a gene. CDR1 is SGHRS, CDR2 YFSETQ, per germline. There are 13 residues in the CDR3. In DNA, the CDR3 is TGCGCCAGCAGCTTTACAGGGGGCTACGAGCAGTACTTC. Translated: CASSFTGGYEQYF. Based on the CDR3 plus reference TRBV5-1 and TRBJ2-7, the full variable domain is KAGVTQTPRYLIKTRGQQVTLSCSPISGHRSVSWYQQTPGQGLQFLFEYFSETQRNKGNFPGRFSGRQFSNSRSEMNVSTLELGDSALYLCASSFTGGYEQYFGPGTRLTVT.

The chain carries TRBV6-4 and TRBJ1-2, with 8 nucleotides matching TRBD1. CDR1 and CDR2 (germline): MRHNA, SNTAGT. This CDR3 has 15 amino acids. Trimming took 4 bases from V and 3 from J; bases not matched to a gene: 7. CDR3 amino acids: CASSAGQGSHYGYTF. In DNA, the CDR3 is TGTGCCAGCAGTGCCGGACAGGGTTCTCACTATGGCTACACCTTC.

CDR3 protein: CASSPPDSAQYF. CDR3 bases: TGTGCCAGCAGCCCCCCGGACTCGGCGCAGTACTTC. The chain employs TRBV7-6 and TRBJ2-7; the D gene is possibly TRBD2 (5 bases). Germline assignment: CDR1 SGHVS and CDR2 FNYEAQ. The length of the CDR3 is 12 residues. Trimming removed 5 bases at V and 9 bases at J, with 14 bases between.

This chain uses TRBV7-2 with TRBJ2-7; D remains ambiguous. This CDR3 is 13 amino acids long. The V end was cut by 1 base, the J end by 9 bases, with 13 bases between. Germline V gives CDR1 SGHTA, CDR2 FQGNSA. CDR3 sequence reads: CASSLVLSFGQYF. CDR3 DNA: TGTGCCAGCAGCTTAGTGTTGTCCTTCGGGCAGTACTTC.

The J gene is TRBJ2-2, the V gene TRBV10-3; the D gene could be TRBD1 or TRBD2 (6 bases each). Trimming left V 8 bases short and J 4 bases short, with 14 bases between. This CDR3 region has 14 residues. CDR1 and CDR2 from the germline V gene are ENHRY and SYGVKD. CDR3 sequence: CAIRGGPGTGELFF. CDR3 sequence (DNA): TGTGCCATCCGTGGGGGGCCCGGCACCGGGGAGCTGTTTTTT.

J is TRBJ2-7 and V is TRBV9, with a weak D call TRBD1 (5 bases). Germline V CDR1 and CDR2: SGDLS, YYNGEE. V was pared by 4 bases and J by 3 bases, with 11 bases between. The CDR3 covers 13 residues. As DNA, the CDR3 is TGTGCCAGCAGCACCGGACAAGACTACGAGCAGTACTTC. Amino acids: CASSTGQDYEQYF.

The rearrangement uses TRBV27 and TRBJ2-3, with 9 bases matching TRBD2. The CDR3 totals 15 residues. Per germline, CDR1 MNHEY and CDR2 SMNVEV (reference sequence). J gave up 4 bases and V 8 bases, and 10 bases lay outside the gene matches. CDR3 nucleotides: TGTGCCAGCGGCTATAGCGGGGGCGGGGCAGATACGCAGTATTTT. Protein sequence: CASGYSGGGADTQYF.

The V and J genes are TRBV10-3 and TRBJ1-1; D gene uncertain. The germline V gene has CDR1 ENHRY and CDR2 SYGVKD. Trimming took off 7 bases at V and 1 base at J, with 10 bases between the two ends. The CDR3 length is 13 residues. The CDR3 is CAIKQNQNTEAFF. CDR3 nucleotides: TGTGCCATCAAACAGAACCAGAACACTGAAGCTTTCTTT.

This chain connects TRBV6-5 to TRBJ1-1, with D unresolved. The CDR3 has 14 amino acids. The V end was cut by 5 bases, the J end by 1 base, with 11 bases between. CDR1 MNHEY and CDR2 SVGAGI come from the germline V gene. CDR3: CASSSRGGNTEAFF. CDR3 coding DNA: TGTGCCAGCAGTAGCCGAGGAGGGAACACTGAAGCTTTCTTT.